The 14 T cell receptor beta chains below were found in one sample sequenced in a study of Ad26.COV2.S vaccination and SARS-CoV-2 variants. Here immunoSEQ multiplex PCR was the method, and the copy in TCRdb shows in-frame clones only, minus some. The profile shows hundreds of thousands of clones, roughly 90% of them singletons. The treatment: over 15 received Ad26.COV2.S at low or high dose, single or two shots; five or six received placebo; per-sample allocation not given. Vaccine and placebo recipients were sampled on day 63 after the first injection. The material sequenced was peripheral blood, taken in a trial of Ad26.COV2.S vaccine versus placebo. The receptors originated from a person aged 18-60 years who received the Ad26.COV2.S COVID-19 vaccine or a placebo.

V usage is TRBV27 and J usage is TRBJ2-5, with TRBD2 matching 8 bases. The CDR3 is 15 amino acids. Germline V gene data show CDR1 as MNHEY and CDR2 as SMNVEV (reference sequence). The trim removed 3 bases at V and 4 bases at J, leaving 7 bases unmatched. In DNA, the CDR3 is TGTGCCAGCAGTTTCGTTACTAGCGGAACAGAGACCCAGTACTTC. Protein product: CASSFVTSGTETQYF.

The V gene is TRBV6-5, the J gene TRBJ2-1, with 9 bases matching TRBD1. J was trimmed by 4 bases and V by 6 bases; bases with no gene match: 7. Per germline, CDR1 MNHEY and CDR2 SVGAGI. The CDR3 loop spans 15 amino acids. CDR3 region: CASRPTGGEYNEQFF. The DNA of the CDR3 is TGTGCCAGCAGGCCCACAGGGGGCGAATACAATGAGCAGTTCTTC.

The DNA of the CDR3 is TGTGCCAGCTCACCACCGACGGGGGGGCGAACAGATACGCAGTATTTT. Translated, it gives CASSPPTGGRTDTQYF. V gene TRBV18 combines with J gene TRBJ2-3; 8 bases line up with TRBD2. Per germline, CDR1 KGHSH and CDR2 LQKENI. V trimming: 0 bases; J trimming: 3 bases; junction bases outside the gene matches: 5. The CDR3 sequence is 16 residues long.

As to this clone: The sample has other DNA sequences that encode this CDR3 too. The CDR3 DNA is TGTGCCAGCAGTTTGCGGGAGAACACTGAAGCTTTCTTT. It translates to CASSLRENTEAFF. The V gene is TRBV27, the J gene TRBJ1-1; unclear D gene. The ends were cut back, 3 bases at V and 1 base at J, with 6 bases in the middle. In germline, CDR1 is MNHEY, CDR2 SMNVEV (reference sequence). CDR3 length equals 13 residues.

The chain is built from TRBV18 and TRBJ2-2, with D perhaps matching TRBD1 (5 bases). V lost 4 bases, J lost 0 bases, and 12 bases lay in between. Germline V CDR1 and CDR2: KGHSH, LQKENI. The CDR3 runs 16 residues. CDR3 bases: TGTGCCAGCTCACAGACGGTGACAGCGAACACCGGGGAGCTGTTTTTT. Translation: CASSQTVTANTGELFF.

The CDR3 DNA follows: TGTGCCAGCAGCTTCTGGTCTGGGGTACTAGCGGGGTACAATGAGCAGTTCTTC. It encodes CASSFWSGVLAGYNEQFF. The chain recombines TRBV11-2 with TRBJ2-1; 10 bases align to TRBD2. CDR1 is SGHAT, CDR2 FQNNGV, per germline. V dropped 3 bases and J dropped 4; count of bases not matched to a gene: 12. This CDR3 has 18 amino acids.

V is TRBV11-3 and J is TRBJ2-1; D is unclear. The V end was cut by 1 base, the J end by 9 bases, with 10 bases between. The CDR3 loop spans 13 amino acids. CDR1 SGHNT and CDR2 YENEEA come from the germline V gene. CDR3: CASSLADPGEQFF. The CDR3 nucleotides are TGTGCCAGCAGCTTAGCGGATCCGGGTGAGCAGTTCTTC.

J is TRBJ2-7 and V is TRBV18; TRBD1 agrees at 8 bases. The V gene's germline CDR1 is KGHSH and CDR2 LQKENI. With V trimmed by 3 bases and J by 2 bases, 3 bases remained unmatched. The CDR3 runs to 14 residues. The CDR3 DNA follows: TGTGCCAGCTCACCGACAGGGGAGGCCTACGAGCAGTACTTC. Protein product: CASSPTGEAYEQYF.

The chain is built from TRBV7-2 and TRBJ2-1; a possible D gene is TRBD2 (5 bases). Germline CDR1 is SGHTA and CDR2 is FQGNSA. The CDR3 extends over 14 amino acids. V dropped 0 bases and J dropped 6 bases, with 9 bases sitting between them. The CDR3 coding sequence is TGTGCCAGCAGCTTAGCTCTAGCAATCAATGAGCAGTTCTTC. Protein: CASSLALAINEQFF.

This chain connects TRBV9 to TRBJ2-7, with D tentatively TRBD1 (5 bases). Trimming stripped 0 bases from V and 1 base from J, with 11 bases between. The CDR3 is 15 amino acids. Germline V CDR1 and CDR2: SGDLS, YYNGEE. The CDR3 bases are TGTGCCAGCAGCGTAGGGGCAGGGCGATCCTACGAGCAGTACTTC. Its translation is CASSVGAGRSYEQYF.

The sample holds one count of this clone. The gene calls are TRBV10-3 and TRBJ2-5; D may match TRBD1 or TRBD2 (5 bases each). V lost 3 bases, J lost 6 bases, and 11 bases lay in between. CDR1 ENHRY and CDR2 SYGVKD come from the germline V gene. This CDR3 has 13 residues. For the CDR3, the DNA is TGTGCCATCAGTGAAAGGGGAGTGAAGACCCAGTACTTC. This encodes CAISERGVKTQYF.

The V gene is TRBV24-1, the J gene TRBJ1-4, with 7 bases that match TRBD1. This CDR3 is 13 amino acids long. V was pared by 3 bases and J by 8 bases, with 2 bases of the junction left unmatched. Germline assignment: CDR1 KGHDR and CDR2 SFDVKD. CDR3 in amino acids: CATSDQGGEKLFF. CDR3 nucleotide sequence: TGTGCCACCAGTGATCAGGGGGGCGAAAAACTGTTTTTT.

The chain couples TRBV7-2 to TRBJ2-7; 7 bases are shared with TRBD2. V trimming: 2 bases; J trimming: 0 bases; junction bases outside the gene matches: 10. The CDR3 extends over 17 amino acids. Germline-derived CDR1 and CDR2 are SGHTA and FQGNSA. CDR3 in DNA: TGTGCCAGCAGCTTATGGGGGGGGAGCGCAAGCTCCTACGAGCAGTACTTC. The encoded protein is CASSLWGGSASSYEQYF.

The CDR3 coding sequence is TGTGCCAGCAGCCCTTCAATCGGACACTACAATGAGCAGTTCTTC. Translation gives CASSPSIGHYNEQFF. This rearrangement joins TRBV14 to TRBJ2-1, with D possibly TRBD1 on 5 matching bases. The CDR3 totals 15 residues. Germline CDR1 and CDR2: SGHDN and FVKESK. Trimming stripped 4 bases from V and 3 bases from J, with 13 bases between.